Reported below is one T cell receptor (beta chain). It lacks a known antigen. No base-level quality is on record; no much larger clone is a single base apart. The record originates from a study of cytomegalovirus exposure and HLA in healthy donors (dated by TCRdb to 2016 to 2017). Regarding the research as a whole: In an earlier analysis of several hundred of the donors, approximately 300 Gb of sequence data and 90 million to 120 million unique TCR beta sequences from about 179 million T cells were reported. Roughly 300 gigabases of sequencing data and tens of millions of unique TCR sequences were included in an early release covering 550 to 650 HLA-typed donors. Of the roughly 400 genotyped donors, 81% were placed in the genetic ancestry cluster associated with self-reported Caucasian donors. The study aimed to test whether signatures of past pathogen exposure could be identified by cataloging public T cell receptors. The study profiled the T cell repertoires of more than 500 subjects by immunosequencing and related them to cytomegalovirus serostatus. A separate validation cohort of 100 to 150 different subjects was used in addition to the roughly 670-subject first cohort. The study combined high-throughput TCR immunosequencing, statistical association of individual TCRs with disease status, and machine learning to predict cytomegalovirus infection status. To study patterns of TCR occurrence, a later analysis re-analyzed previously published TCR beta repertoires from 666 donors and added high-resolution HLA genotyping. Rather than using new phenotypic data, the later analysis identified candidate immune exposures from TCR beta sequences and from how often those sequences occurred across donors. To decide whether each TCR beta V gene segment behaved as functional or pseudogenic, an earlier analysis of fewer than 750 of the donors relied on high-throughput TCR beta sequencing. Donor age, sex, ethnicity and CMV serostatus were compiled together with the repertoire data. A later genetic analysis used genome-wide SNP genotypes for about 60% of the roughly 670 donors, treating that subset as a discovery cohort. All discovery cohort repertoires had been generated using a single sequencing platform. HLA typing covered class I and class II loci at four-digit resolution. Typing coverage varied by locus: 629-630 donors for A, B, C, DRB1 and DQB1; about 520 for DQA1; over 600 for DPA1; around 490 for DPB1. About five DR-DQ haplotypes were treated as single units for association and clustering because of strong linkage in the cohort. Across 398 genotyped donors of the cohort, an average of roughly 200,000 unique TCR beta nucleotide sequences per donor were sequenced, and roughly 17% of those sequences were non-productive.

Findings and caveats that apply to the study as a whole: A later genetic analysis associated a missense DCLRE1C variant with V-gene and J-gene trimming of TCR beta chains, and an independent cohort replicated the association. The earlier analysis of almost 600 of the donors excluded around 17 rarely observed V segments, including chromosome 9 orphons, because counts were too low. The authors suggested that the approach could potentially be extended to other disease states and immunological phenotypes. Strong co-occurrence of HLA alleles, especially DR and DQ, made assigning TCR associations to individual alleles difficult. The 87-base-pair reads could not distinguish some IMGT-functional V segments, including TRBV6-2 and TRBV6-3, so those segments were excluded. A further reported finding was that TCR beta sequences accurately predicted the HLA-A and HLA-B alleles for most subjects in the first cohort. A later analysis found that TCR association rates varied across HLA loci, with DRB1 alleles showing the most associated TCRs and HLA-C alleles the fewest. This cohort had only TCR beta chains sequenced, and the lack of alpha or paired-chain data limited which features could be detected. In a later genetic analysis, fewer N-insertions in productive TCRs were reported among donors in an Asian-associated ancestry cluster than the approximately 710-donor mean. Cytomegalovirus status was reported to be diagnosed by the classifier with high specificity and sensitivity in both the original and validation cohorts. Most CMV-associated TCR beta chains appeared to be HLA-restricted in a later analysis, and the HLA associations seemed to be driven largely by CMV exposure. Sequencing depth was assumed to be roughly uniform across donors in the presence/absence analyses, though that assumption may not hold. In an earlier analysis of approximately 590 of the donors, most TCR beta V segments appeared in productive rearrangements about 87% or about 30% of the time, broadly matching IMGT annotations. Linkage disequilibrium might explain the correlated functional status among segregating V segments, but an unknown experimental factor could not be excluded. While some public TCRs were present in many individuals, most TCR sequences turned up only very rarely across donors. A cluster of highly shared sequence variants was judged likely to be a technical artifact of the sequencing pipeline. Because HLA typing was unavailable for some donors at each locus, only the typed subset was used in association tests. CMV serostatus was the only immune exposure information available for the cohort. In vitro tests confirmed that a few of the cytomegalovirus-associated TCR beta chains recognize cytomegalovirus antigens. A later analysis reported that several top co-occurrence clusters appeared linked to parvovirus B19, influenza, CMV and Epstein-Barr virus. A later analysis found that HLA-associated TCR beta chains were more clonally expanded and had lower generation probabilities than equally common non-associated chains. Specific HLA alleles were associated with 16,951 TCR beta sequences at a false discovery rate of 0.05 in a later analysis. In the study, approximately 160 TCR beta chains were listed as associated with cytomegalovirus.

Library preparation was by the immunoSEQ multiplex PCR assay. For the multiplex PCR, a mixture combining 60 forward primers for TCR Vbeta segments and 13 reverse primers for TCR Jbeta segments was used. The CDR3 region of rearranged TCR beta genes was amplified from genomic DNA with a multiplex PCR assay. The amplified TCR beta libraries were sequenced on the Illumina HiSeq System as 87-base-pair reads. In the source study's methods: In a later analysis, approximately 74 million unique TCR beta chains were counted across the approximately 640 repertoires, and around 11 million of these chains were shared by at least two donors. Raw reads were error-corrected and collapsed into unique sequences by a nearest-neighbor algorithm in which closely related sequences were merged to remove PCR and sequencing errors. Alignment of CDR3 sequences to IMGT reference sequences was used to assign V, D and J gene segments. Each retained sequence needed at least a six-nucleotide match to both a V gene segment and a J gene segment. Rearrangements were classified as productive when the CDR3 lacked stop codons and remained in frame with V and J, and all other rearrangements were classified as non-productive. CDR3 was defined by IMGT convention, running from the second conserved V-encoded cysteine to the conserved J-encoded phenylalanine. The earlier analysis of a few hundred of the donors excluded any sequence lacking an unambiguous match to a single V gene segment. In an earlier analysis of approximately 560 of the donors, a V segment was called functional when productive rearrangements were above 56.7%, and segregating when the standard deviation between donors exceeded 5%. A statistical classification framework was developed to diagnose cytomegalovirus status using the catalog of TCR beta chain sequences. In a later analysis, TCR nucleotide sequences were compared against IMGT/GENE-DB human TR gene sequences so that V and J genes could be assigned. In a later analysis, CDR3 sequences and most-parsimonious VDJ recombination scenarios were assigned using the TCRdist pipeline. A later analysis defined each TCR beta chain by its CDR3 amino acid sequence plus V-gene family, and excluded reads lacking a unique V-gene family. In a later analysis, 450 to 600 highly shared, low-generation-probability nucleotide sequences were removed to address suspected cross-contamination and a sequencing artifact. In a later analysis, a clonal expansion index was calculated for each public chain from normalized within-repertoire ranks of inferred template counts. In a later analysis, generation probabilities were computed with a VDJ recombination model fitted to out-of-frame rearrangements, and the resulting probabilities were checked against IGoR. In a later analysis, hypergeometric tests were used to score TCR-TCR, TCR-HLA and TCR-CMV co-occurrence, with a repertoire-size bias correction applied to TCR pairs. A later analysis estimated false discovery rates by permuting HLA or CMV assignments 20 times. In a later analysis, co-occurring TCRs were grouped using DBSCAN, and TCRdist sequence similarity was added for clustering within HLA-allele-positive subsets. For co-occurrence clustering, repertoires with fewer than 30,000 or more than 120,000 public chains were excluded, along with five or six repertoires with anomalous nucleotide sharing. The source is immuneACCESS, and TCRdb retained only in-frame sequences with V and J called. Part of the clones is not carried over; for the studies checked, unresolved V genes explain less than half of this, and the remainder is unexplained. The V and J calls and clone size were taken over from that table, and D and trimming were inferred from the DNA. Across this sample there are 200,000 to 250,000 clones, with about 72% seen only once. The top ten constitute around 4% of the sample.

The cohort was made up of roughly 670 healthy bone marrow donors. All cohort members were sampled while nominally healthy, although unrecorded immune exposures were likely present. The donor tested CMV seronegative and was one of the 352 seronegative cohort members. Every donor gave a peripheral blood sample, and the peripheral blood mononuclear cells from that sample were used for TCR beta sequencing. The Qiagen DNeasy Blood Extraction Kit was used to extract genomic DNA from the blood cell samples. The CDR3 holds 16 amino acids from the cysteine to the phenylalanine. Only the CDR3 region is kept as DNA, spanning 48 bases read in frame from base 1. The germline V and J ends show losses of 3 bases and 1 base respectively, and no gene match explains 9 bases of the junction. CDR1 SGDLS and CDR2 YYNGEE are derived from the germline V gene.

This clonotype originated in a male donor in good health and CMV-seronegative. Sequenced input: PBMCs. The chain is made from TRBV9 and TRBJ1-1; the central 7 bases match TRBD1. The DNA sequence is TGTGCCAGCAGCGGGGCAGGGGGTCGTTGGAACACTGAAGCTTTCTTT. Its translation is CASSGAGGRWNTEAFF.